The sequence of this T cell receptor beta chain was determined in a study of shared clonotypes between healthy human individuals. It was CD45RO-negative cells, positively selected for CCR7, that made up naive CD8 cells, with terminally differentiated effector memory CD45RA+ cells excluded. Assay: immunoSEQ multiplex PCR; the TCRdb copy retains only in-frame clones and omits some. The table shows roughly 2.1 million clones, with approximately 94% occurring only once. Study conclusions and caveats: What rarefaction showed was incomplete sorted-subset sequencing despite large depth.

In the case of this clone: What it recognizes is unknown.

Germline CDR1 SGHTS, CDR2 YDEGEE. V lost 0 bases to trimming and J lost 7 bases; unmatched junction nucleotides: 15. CDR3 size: 17 residues. The sequencing sample was made of naive CD8+ T cells from PBMCs. The receptor was derived from a man aged 18 to 35 in good health. Some clones in this sample may be carry-over from other donors' samples. The V call is TRBV5-8, the J call TRBJ1-2, with 7 bases lining up with TRBD1. The CDR3 region is CASSLAKGAPGSSGYTF. The CDR3 DNA reads TGTGCCAGCAGCTTGGCCAAGGGGGCGCCGGGTTCGAGTGGCTACACCTTC. Based on the CDR3 plus reference TRBV5-8 and TRBJ1-2, the full variable domain is EAGVTQSPTHLIKTRGQQATLRCSPISGHTSVYWYQQALGLGLQFLLWYDEGEERNRGNFPPRFSGRQFPNYSSELNVNALELEDSALYLCASSLAKGAPGSSGYTFGSGTRLTVV.